This TCR beta chain was sequenced during a study of blood T cell repertoires in COVID-19. Grouping used clinical history reported by participants in a survey and questionnaire. The authors' processing: Reference gene primer amplification yielded estimated nucleated cell counts. Assay: immunoSEQ multiplex PCR; the TCRdb copy retains only in-frame clones and omits some. That table furnishes V, J and clone size, whereas the DNA furnished D and trimming. This sample has fewer than 200,000 clones, with roughly four fifths found just once. The CDR3 runs to 15 residues. CDR1 is SQVTM and CDR2 is ANQGSEA in the germline V gene. Trimming pared 6 bases from V and 0 bases from J, leaving 14 bases between.

The sequence was collected from a man between 50 and 59 years old who had recovered from COVID-19. The gene calls are TRBV29-1 and TRBJ1-4, with D possibly TRBD1 on 5 matching bases. Sequencing was performed on PBMCs or T cells enriched from blood (not recorded which). For the CDR3, the DNA is TGCAGCGTAACAGACAGAAGAGCAACTAATGAAAAACTGTTTTTT. This gives the protein CSVTDRRATNEKLFF. The complete variable domain, with remaining parts taken from reference TRBV29-1 and TRBJ1-4, reads SAVISQKPSRDICQRGTSLTIQCQVDSQVTMMFWYRQQPGQSLTLIATANQGSEATYESGFVIDKFPISRPNLTFSTLTVSNMSPEDSSIYLCSVTDRRATNEKLFFGSGTQLSVL.